This TCR beta chain is drawn from a study of blood T cell repertoires in COVID-19. Study details: Sources were T cells, B-cell-depleted T cells, or PBMCs; the material itself was cDNA or gDNA.

The data were produced by immunoSEQ multiplex PCR, yet TCRdb's version contains in-frame clones alone and is incomplete. The table shows roughly 68,000 clones, with 87% occurring only once. The V gene lost 5 bases and the J gene lost 4 bases, with 18 bases spanning the gap. The germline V gene has CDR1 LNHDA and CDR2 SQIVND (reference sequence). The CDR3 loop spans 16 amino acids. The chain links TRBV19 to TRBJ1-5, with a possible D match to TRBD1 (6 bases). The sample taken for sequencing was peripheral blood. The clonotype comes from a woman aged 45-65 years with COVID-19, enrolled during active disease. This chain's CDR3 is CASSPSGGGGNQPQHF. The CDR3 DNA follows: TGTGCCAGTAGTCCATCTGGAGGGGGGGGGAATCAGCCCCAGCATTTT.